A single sample gave rise to the 17 T cell receptor beta chains below, sequenced in a study of beta chain features in type 1 diabetes. What was sequenced were expressed TCRB transcripts, since all of the isolated RNA had been reverse transcribed. Sequenced by immunoSEQ multiplex PCR; TCRdb stores in-frame clones only, minus some. Here the sample spans hundreds of thousands of clones, around an eighth being singletons. The sequencing input was naive CD4+ T cells from blood. Receptors were obtained from a man between 18 and 35 years old in good health.

This clone has a handful of counts. CDR3 amino acids: CASSLSYGSGETQYF. CDR3 bases: TGTGCCAGCAGTCTATCCTACGGGAGTGGAGAGACCCAGTACTTC. The V call is TRBV28, the J call TRBJ2-5; D may be TRBD2 (6 bases). The CDR3 loop spans 15 amino acids. V was shortened by 5 bases and J by 4 bases, with 17 bases between the two germline ends. Germline V gives CDR1 MDHEN, CDR2 SYDVKM.

This chain uses TRBV5-1 with TRBJ2-4; 8 bases line up with TRBD1. Per germline, CDR1 SGHRS and CDR2 YFSETQ. This CDR3 has 18 residues. Trimming took 3 bases from V and 0 from J; bases not matched to a gene: 11. CDR3 coding DNA: TGCGCCAGCAGCTGGGGACAGGATCTTACACTAGCCAAAAACATTCAGTACTTC. Translating gives CASSWGQDLTLAKNIQYF.

This clone showed up just a few times. The chain links TRBV29-1 to TRBJ2-1; possibly TRBD2 for D (5 bases). The CDR3 consists of 14 residues. The V end lost 4 bases, the J end lost 5 bases, and 15 bases lay between the germline ends. CDR1 and CDR2 (germline): SQVTM, ANQGSEA. CDR3 DNA: TGCAGCGTTGGGACTCTCCTAACTAACAATGAGCAGTTCTTC. The encoded protein is CSVGTLLTNNEQFF.

This clone occurred a few times. This chain joins TRBV25-1 and TRBJ1-2, with 10 bases matching TRBD1. The CDR3 runs 13 residues. V shed 6 bases and J 8 bases; nucleotides not matched to a gene: 6. Per the germline V gene, CDR1 is MGHDK and CDR2 is SYGVNS. This chain's CDR3 is CASSGDRGQGYTF. CDR3 bases: TGTGCCAGCAGCGGTGACAGGGGGCAAGGCTACACCTTC.

In this sample, this clone turned up a few times. CDR3 DNA sequence: TGTGCCAGCAGCTTACACCGGACGGGACTAGGCTACAATGAGCAGTTCTTC. This codes for CASSLHRTGLGYNEQFF. This sequence joins TRBV11-2 and TRBJ2-1; 8 bases line up with TRBD2. The J segment lost 3 bases and the V segment lost 2 bases, leaving 9 bases of the junction unmatched. There are 17 residues in the CDR3. Germline V CDR1 and CDR2: SGHAT, FQNNGV.

The gene calls are TRBV5-4 and TRBJ1-6; TRBD1 might be the D (6 bases). The V and J ends lost 1 base and 7 bases respectively, with 12 bases between them. CDR3 length equals 15 residues. Per germline, CDR1 SGHNT and CDR2 YYREEE (reference sequence). The CDR3 reads CASSLPLGANSPLHF. CDR3 DNA sequence: TGTGCCAGCAGCTTGCCTTTGGGGGCCAATTCACCCCTCCACTTT.

In DNA form, the CDR3 reads TGTGCCAGCAAAAATATAGGGAGTTACGAGCAGTACTTC. Its protein is CASKNIGSYEQYF. This chain connects TRBV28 to TRBJ2-7, with D possibly matching TRBD2 (5 bases). Deletions cut 7 bases from V and 4 bases from J, with 14 bases between. The CDR3 sequence is 13 residues long. Germline V lookup: CDR1 MDHEN, CDR2 SYDVKM.

The V gene is TRBV30, the J gene TRBJ1-2; D gene uncertain. This CDR3 spans 13 amino acids. Germline V gene lookup returns CDR1 GTSNPN and CDR2 SVGIG (reference sequence). Trimming shortened V by 3 bases and J by 8 bases, and 16 bases separated the two germline ends. In DNA, the CDR3 is TGTGCCTGGAGAGTACTTGCTGAGAGGGGCTACACCTTC. It translates to CAWRVLAERGYTF.

J is TRBJ2-1 and V is TRBV28, with D hard to call. The V gene's germline CDR1 is MDHEN and CDR2 SYDVKM. The CDR3 is 13 amino acids. Deletions cut 2 bases from V and 3 bases from J, with 5 bases between. The CDR3 bases are TGTGCCAGCAGTTTAGGGCGCTACAATGAGCAGTTCTTC. It codes for CASSLGRYNEQFF.

V usage is TRBV5-8 and J usage is TRBJ1-5; D is ambiguous. The germline V and J ends were trimmed by 1 base and 2 bases, with 10 bases remaining between them. CDR3 size: 15 residues. The germline CDR1 and CDR2 sequences are SGHTS and YDEGEE. This chain's CDR3 is CASSLFRGGNQPQHF. The CDR3 DNA is TGTGCCAGCAGCTTGTTTCGGGGTGGCAATCAGCCCCAGCATTTT.

The gene calls are TRBV30 and TRBJ1-2, with D hard to call. The CDR3 runs 13 residues. V lost 0 bases and J 9 bases, leaving 14 bases between the germline ends. The germline gives CDR1 GTSNPN, CDR2 SVGIG (reference sequence). The CDR3, as DNA: TGTGCCTGGAGTGTATTGGAGATTTATAGCTACACCTTC. Protein: CAWSVLEIYSYTF.

This clone was seen a few times. V gene TRBV27 combines with J gene TRBJ2-5; the match to TRBD1 covers 9 bases. V lost 6 bases and J lost 4; bases outside the gene matches: 6. Germline values: CDR1 MNHEY, CDR2 SMNVEV (reference sequence). This CDR3 region has 14 residues. CDR3 DNA sequence: TGTGCCAGCAGACGACAGGGGGGTGGAGAGACCCAGTACTTC. Amino acids: CASRRQGGGETQYF.

V is TRBV7-3 and J is TRBJ2-2, with D uncertain. V lost 5 bases, J lost 4 bases, and 14 bases lay in between. This CDR3 region has 15 residues. Germline loops: CDR1 SGHTA, CDR2 FQGTGA. The CDR3 DNA sequence: TGTGCCAGCAGCCCGGATTTTACGGGCACCGGGGAGCTGTTTTTT. This translates into CASSPDFTGTGELFF.

This clone was observed many times. V and J are TRBV20-1 and TRBJ2-7; weak D call: TRBD1 (5 bases). Between the trimmed V and J ends, which lost 6 bases and 4 bases, there was a span of 10 bases. The CDR3 runs 11 residues. Germline-derived CDR1 and CDR2 are DFQATT and SNEGSKA (reference sequence). CDR3 sequence reads: CSAVDSYEQYF. For the CDR3, the DNA is TGCAGTGCCGTCGACAGTTACGAGCAGTACTTC.

This clone was detected a few times. V gene TRBV18 combines with J gene TRBJ2-1; D is undetermined. CDR1 is KGHSH, CDR2 LQKENI, per germline. The CDR3 extends over 13 amino acids. The V gene lost 2 bases and the J gene lost 4 bases, with 6 bases spanning the gap. The chain's CDR3 is CASSPEQYNEQFF. The CDR3 DNA is TGTGCCAGCTCACCAGAACAATACAATGAGCAGTTCTTC.

The rearrangement joins TRBV2 to TRBJ1-1; possibly TRBD1 for D (5 bases). This CDR3 has 13 amino acids. CDR1 and CDR2 (germline): SNHLY, FYNNEI. The ends were cut back, 3 bases at V and 8 bases at J, with 13 bases in the middle. CDR3 protein: CASSEGYRSEAFF. The CDR3 region has the DNA TGTGCCAGCAGTGAGGGCTACAGGTCCGAAGCTTTCTTT.

The chain links TRBV5-6 to TRBJ2-2; a weak D match, TRBD1 (5 bases). Trimming took off 3 bases at V and 5 bases at J, with 14 bases between the two ends. This CDR3 has 15 amino acids. Germline V lookup: CDR1 SGHDT, CDR2 YYEEEE. CDR3 region: CASSSWTSYTGELFF. The CDR3 DNA reads as TGTGCCAGCAGCTCCTGGACATCCTATACCGGGGAGCTGTTTTTT.